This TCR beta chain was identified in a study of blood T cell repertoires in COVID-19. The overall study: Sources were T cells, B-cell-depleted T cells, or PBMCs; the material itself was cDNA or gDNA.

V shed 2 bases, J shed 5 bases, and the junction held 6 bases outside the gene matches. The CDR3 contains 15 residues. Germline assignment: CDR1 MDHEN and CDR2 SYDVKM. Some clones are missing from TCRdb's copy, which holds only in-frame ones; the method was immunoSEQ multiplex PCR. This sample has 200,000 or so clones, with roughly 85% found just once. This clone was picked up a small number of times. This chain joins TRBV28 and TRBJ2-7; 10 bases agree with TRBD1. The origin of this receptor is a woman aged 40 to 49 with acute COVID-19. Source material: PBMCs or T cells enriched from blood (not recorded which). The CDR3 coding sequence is TGTGCCAGCAGTTTAGGAGGGACAGGGGACGACGAGCAGTACTTC. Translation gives CASSLGGTGDDEQYF.